This TCR beta chain emerged from a study of blood T cells in healthy people across ages. Trimming left V 2 bases short and J 0 bases short, with 11 bases between. This CDR3 spans 15 amino acids. Germline V CDR1 and CDR2: SGHRS, YFSETQ. Then a second PCR, running roughly 7 to 11 cycles, was carried out with a sample-barcoded 5' primer and a J-beta primer mix. Every individual sample yielded 2.5 million or more paired-end reads (each containing CDR3). TCRdb reprocessed the 5' RACE reads via MiXCR and lists one record per CDR3 protein. The sample shows around 1,500,000 distinct CDR3 sequences, approximately 30% of them seen only once.

The V gene is TRBV5-1, the J gene TRBJ1-2; D perhaps matches TRBD1 (6 bases). This clonotype originated in a woman in her 30s in good health. Material for sequencing was blood. The CDR3 protein is CASSLNREANYGYTF. In DNA, the CDR3 is TGCGCCAGCAGCTTAAACAGGGAGGCTAACTATGGCTACACCTTC. Together with reference TRBV5-1 and TRBJ1-2, the CDR3 gives the full variable domain: KAGVTQTPRYLIKTRGQQVTLSCSPISGHRSVSWYQQTPGQGLQFLFEYFSETQRNKGNFPGRFSGRQFSNSRSEMNVSTLELGDSALYLCASSLNREANYGYTFGSGTRLTVV.